This T cell receptor beta chain originates from a study of graft-versus-host responses after intestinal transplantation. Study-wide context: Every recipient underwent anti-thymocyte globulin induction, then tacrolimus and steroids for roughly three years.

Profiling relied on immunoSEQ multiplex PCR, and the TCRdb table lists in-frame clones only, not all of them. The table has tens of thousands of clones, around 93% seen once; the top ten hold 0.55% to 0.75%. The clonotype comes from a human patient who received an intestinal transplant, so some T cells may come from the graft donor. The sample was PBMCs, taken 98 days after intestinal transplantation.

The CDR3 is CASSRDTNTEAFF. The CDR3 DNA reads as TGTGCCAGCAGCCGTGACACCAACACTGAAGCTTTCTTT. The chain is built from TRBV5-4 and TRBJ1-1; D not certain. The CDR3 contains 13 residues. Germline V gives CDR1 SGHNT, CDR2 YYREEE (reference sequence). Between the trimmed V and J ends, which lost 4 bases and 2 bases, there was a span of 9 bases.